The sequence of this T cell receptor (beta chain) was determined in a study of blood T cell repertoires in COVID-19. Overall study: Sites in the United States, Italy and Spain provided acute and convalescent COVID-19 samples. From T cells, B-cell-depleted T cells, or PBMCs came the material, which was cDNA or gDNA.

The V gene's germline CDR1 is SGHKS and CDR2 YYEKEE (reference sequence). With V trimmed by 1 base and J by 6 bases, 8 bases remained unmatched. The CDR3 extends over 16 amino acids. Original methodology: Estimated nucleated cell counts came from reference gene primer amplification. Produced via immunoSEQ multiplex PCR; TCRdb's table is partial and in-frame only. The DNA was the basis for D and trimming; V, J and clone size are from that table. This table holds approximately 170,000 clones, almost 85% found once. The receptor was isolated from a middle-aged man who had recovered from COVID-19. What was sequenced was peripheral blood. This chain connects TRBV5-5 to TRBJ1-4; 8 bases map to TRBD1. The CDR3, as DNA: TGTGCCAGCAGCTTGCCCTACGGACAGGGTTATGAAAAACTGTTTTTT. Its translation: CASSLPYGQGYEKLFF.